Presented here are 8 T cell receptor beta chains from one specimen sequenced in a study of T cell changes during pregnancy in multiple sclerosis (dated by TCRdb to between 2018 and 2020). The library came from the immunoSEQ multiplex PCR assay. TCRdb took this table from immuneACCESS and kept in-frame rearrangements with V and J called. Such tables lack part of the clones; where checked against another copy, unresolved V genes explain under half of the gap, and the rest is unexplained. The table for this sample lists some 67,000 clones; approximately 92% of them were counted only once. The ten largest make up 2% to 2.5% of the sample. The material sequenced was peripheral blood, taken in the first trimester of pregnancy. The receptors were sampled from a female donor with multiple sclerosis, enrolled in a pregnancy study.

This rearrangement joins TRBV11-2 to TRBJ1-1, with TRBD1 identical over 8 bases. The CDR3 length is 14 residues. Germline V gene sequence: CDR1 SGHAT, CDR2 FQNNGV. V lost 5 bases and J lost 4; bases outside the gene matches: 6. In DNA form, the CDR3 reads TGTGCCAGCAGCCCCTACAGGGGGGCCACTGAAGCTTTCTTT. Translated, it gives CASSPYRGATEAFF.

The chain recombines TRBV19 with TRBJ2-2, with D possibly being TRBD2 (7 bases). CDR1 is LNHDA and CDR2 is SQIVND in the germline V gene (reference sequence). V was cut by 10 bases and J by 1 base, with 22 bases left in between. The CDR3 extends over 17 amino acids. The CDR3 region has the DNA TGTGCCACCACAGATAGTAGGGGGGGCTTGAACACCGGGGAGCTGTTTTTT. Its translation: CATTDSRGGLNTGELFF.

This chain uses TRBV28 with TRBJ1-5; D is possibly TRBD1 (6 bases). CDR1 is MDHEN and CDR2 is SYDVKM in the germline V gene. The ends were cut back, 3 bases at V and 4 bases at J, with 10 bases in the middle. This CDR3 is built from 14 residues. CDR3 sequence (DNA): TGTGCCAGCAGTTTGAGAAGGGGGAATCAGCCCCAGCATTTT. Protein sequence: CASSLRRGNQPQHF.

The count of this clone is one. The chain carries TRBV20-1 and TRBJ2-5; D is uncertain. The CDR3 loop spans 11 amino acids. V lost 5 bases to trimming and J lost 2 bases, with 6 bases between them. CDR1 and CDR2 (germline): DFQATT, SNEGSKA (reference sequence). This CDR3 is CSASIQETQYF. The CDR3 nucleotides read TGCAGTGCTTCTATACAAGAGACCCAGTACTTC.

This chain joins TRBV30 and TRBJ1-2, with 7 bases that match TRBD1. Germline CDR1 and CDR2: GTSNPN and SVGIG (reference sequence). The CDR3 length is 15 residues. With 7 bases clipped from V and 5 bases from J, the junction kept 16 bases outside the gene matches. The CDR3, as DNA: TGTGCCTCACACCCCGCCCTAGGACAGGCTTATGGCTACACCTTC. Amino acid sequence: CASHPALGQAYGYTF.

This clone came up a few times. The chain recombines TRBV19 with TRBJ1-1; 8 bases fit TRBD1. The CDR3 extends over 13 amino acids. The germline V gene has CDR1 LNHDA and CDR2 SQIVND (reference sequence). The junction had 10 bases not matched to a gene; V was cut back by 8 bases and J by 8 bases. The CDR3, as DNA: TGTGCCAGTCGACAGGGGATCGGGGAGGAAGCTTTCTTT. It codes for CASRQGIGEEAFF.

This chain links TRBV6-5 with TRBJ2-7, with D perhaps matching TRBD1 (5 bases). Looked up from germline, CDR1 is MNHEY and CDR2 is SVGAGI. V was cut by 5 bases and J by 0 bases, with 11 bases left in between. The CDR3 loop spans 14 amino acids. CDR3 bases: TGTGCCAGCAGTCGGACAAGGAGCTCCTACGAGCAGTACTTC. Protein product: CASSRTRSSYEQYF.

CDR3 sequence reads: CSAISWETQYF. CDR3 bases: TGCAGTGCCATTAGTTGGGAGACCCAGTACTTC. The J gene is TRBJ2-5, the V gene TRBV20-1; D ambiguous. The germline gives CDR1 DFQATT, CDR2 SNEGSKA (reference sequence). The V end lost 6 bases, the J end lost 5 bases, and 10 bases lay between the germline ends. CDR3 size: 11 residues.